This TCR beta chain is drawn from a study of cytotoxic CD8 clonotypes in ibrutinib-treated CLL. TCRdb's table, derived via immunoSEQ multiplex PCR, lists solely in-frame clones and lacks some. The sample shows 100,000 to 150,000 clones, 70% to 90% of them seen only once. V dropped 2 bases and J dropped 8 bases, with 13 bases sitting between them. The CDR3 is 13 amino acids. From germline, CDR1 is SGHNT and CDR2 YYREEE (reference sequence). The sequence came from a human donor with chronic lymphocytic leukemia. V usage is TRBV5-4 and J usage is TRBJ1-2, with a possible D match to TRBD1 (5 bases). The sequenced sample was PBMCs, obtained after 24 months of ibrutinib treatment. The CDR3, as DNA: TGTGCCAGCAGCTTAAGCGGGGGACGCGGCTACACCTTC. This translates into CASSLSGGRGYTF.